Listed below are T cell receptor beta chains from one sample, sequenced in a study of T cell repertoires in cytomegalovirus infection. In TCRdb, the reads were re-called with MiXCR into one record per CDR3 protein. The table includes 650,000 to 900,000 distinct CDR3 sequences, about 29% detected once. No antigen is known for these receptors. This specimen consisted of cultured CD8+ T cells from PBMCs, obtained from culture after CMV antigen stimulation. These receptors all come from a human donor in good health (CMV status not recorded). Some clones in this sample may be carry-over from other donors' samples. Each CDR3 is given without its conserved first and last residue.

>TRBV6-5
ASSPSDSKTNQPQH
>TRBV7-6
ASSLVIGDSYEQY
>TRBV7-3
ASSLTGGARETQY
>TRBV7-3
ASSLTTEGDNQPQH
>TRBV6-2/TRBV6-3
ASSYGAGAPNTEAF
>TRBV6-2/TRBV6-3
ASNLVGGAINEQF
>TRBV7-6
ASSLFSGGAESEQF
>TRBV25-1
ASSYFSGGNTEAF
>TRBV11-2
ASSLATRPYEQY
>TRBV7-9
ASSLAQRRSDENEKLF
>TRBV7-9
ASSTPRGLNTEAF
>TRBV9
ASSFRTSGGVNEQF
>TRBV5-4
ASIPEWGTEAF
>TRBV7-4
ASSSKTESNSPLH
>TRBV29-1
SGQGATTGELF
>TRBV5-5
ASSPSRIDEQF
>TRBV12-3/TRBV12-4
ASNPRGAGQPQH
>TRBV7-2
ASSTTSGGANGELF
>TRBV12-3/TRBV12-4
ASSLRNSNYGYT
>TRBV7-6
ASSLIRSDREDRYNEQF
>TRBV12-3/TRBV12-4
ASSFADSNQPQH
>TRBV7-6
ASSPRQGFAVTEAF
>TRBV25-1
ASSESGGQNTEAF
>TRBV10-3
AITRGGTTYNEQF
>TRBV27
ASSKTGYEQY
>TRBV10-3
AISEFDSGAEQF
>TRBV19
ASIGGQGLNEQF
>TRBV2
ASRVKYNEQF
>TRBV20-1
SASVGELF
>TRBV7-9
ASSGTGVHTQY
>TRBV6-1
ASTWEPNNEQF
>TRBV29-1
SSRRLNTEAF
>TRBV2
ASSPTGQGTPLH
>TRBV6-6
ASSFQGSEQF
>TRBV12-3/TRBV12-4
ASTRPGTAPGELF
>TRBV6-5
ASSYVGGETNSPLH
>TRBV5-1
ASSLVVFGNTEAF
>TRBV28
ASITGQGYTPQH
>TRBV5-8
ASSLSGGRPGGPQH
>TRBV27
ASANGPNYGYT